This T cell receptor beta chain derives from a study of OX40 agonist ivuxolimab in advanced cancers. Overall study: Patients were given ivuxolimab, an antibody that agonizes OX40 (CD134). Among those enrolled, mean age was roughly 55 years (range roughly 23 to 85) and about 81% were male. Study outcomes and limitations: The authors did not determine the antigen specificity of the expanded peripheral T cells. Some nonresponders additionally presented with little normalized T-cell clonal expansion.

This CDR3 contains 16 residues. Trimming at V came to 0 bases and at J to 8 bases, leaving 6 bases not matched to a gene. Germline assignment: CDR1 MNHEY and CDR2 SVGAGI. Assay used: immunoSEQ multiplex PCR; TCRdb lists only in-frame clones, some missing. The data contain 70,000 to 95,000 clones, around 80% of them singletons. About this clone: Its antigen is unidentified.

The material sequenced was CD4+ or CD8+ T cells sorted from blood, taken in a trial of the OX40 agonist ivuxolimab. The receptor was isolated from an adult with an advanced solid tumor such as melanoma, head and neck, liver or kidney cancer. The V and J genes are TRBV6-5 and TRBJ2-1; 11 nucleotides match TRBD2. The CDR3 spells CASSYSISGRGDEQFF. The CDR3 nucleotides read TGTGCCAGCAGTTACTCGATTAGCGGGAGGGGGGATGAGCAGTTCTTC.